These 23 T cell receptor beta chains were all obtained from the same sample, sequenced in a study of T cells in Graves' hyperthyroidism and ophthalmopathy. Amplification of TCR beta CDR3 regions used RNA as the template. With the HTBI primer set, the TCR CDR3 went through a first round of RT-PCR. TCRdb called the multiplex PCR reads again in MiXCR, with one record for every CDR3 protein. The sample consists of hundreds of thousands of distinct CDR3 sequences, roughly 50% of them appearing once. Input material: peripheral blood or thyroid tissue (not recorded which). The receptors were gathered from a woman younger than 30 with Graves' hyperthyroidism.

This clonotype was seen ten or more times. The rearrangement links TRBV29-1 to TRBJ1-2, with 7 bases fitting TRBD1. Germline V lookup: CDR1 SQVTM, CDR2 ANQGSEA. V gave up 6 bases and J gave up 3 bases; unmatched junction bases: 10. This CDR3 is built from 14 residues. The CDR3 protein is CSVTKAGTDYGYTF. The CDR3, as DNA: TGCAGCGTAACCAAAGCCGGGACAGACTATGGCTACACCTTC. Full variable domain (outside the CDR3, taken from reference TRBV29-1 and TRBJ1-2): SAVISQKPSRDICQRGTSLTIQCQVDSQVTMMFWYRQQPGQSLTLIATANQGSEATYESGFVIDKFPISRPNLTFSTLTVSNMSPEDSSIYLCSVTKAGTDYGYTFGSGTRLTVV.

This rearrangement joins TRBV9 to TRBJ2-2; D unresolved. Trimming left V 5 bases short and J 1 base short, with 12 bases between. This CDR3 contains 15 residues. Germline V CDR1 and CDR2: SGDLS, YYNGEE. This chain's CDR3 is CASSLTPGNTGELFF. DNA of the CDR3: TGTGCCAGCAGTCTTACCCCAGGGAACACCGGGGAGCTGTTTTTT.

The chain couples TRBV2 to TRBJ2-5; a weak D match, TRBD1 (6 bases). V was cut by 7 bases and J by 4 bases, with 10 bases left in between. Germline CDR1 is SNHLY and CDR2 is FYNNEI. This CDR3 comprises 12 residues. In DNA form, the CDR3 reads TGTGCCAGCAAACAGGGTTCAGAGACCCAGTACTTC. Protein product: CASKQGSETQYF.

This clonotype was counted ten times or more. V and J are TRBV24-1 and TRBJ2-5; 8 positions match TRBD2. The CDR3 length is 16 residues. The V segment lost 4 bases and the J segment 5 bases; nucleotides outside the gene matches: 11. Per germline, CDR1 KGHDR and CDR2 SFDVKD. CDR3 loop: CATSDRAGGVYETQYF. The DNA of the CDR3 is TGTGCCACCAGTGACCGGGCCGGGGGGGTCTACGAGACCCAGTACTTC.

The chain is built from TRBV15 and TRBJ1-5; TRBD1 matches at 7 bases. Trimming took 5 bases from V and 0 from J; bases not matched to a gene: 13. The germline V gene encodes CDR1 LNHNV and CDR2 YYDKDF (reference sequence). There are 18 residues in the CDR3. This CDR3 reads CATSSYSDQGDSNQPQHF. In DNA, the CDR3 is TGTGCCACCAGCTCCTACTCAGATCAGGGGGATAGCAATCAGCCCCAGCATTTT.

V usage is TRBV29-1 and J usage is TRBJ1-5; 7 bases line up with TRBD1. The CDR3 has 13 amino acids. The V gene's germline CDR1 is SQVTM and CDR2 ANQGSEA. V trimming: 7 bases; J trimming: 6 bases; junction bases outside the gene matches: 9. CDR3: CSARQGDSQPQHF. As DNA, the CDR3 is TGCAGCGCTAGACAGGGCGATAGTCAGCCCCAGCATTTT. The full variable domain, in which reference TRBV29-1 and TRBJ1-5 provide the parts outside the CDR3, is SAVISQKPSRDICQRGTSLTIQCQVDSQVTMMFWYRQQPGQSLTLIATANQGSEATYESGFVIDKFPISRPNLTFSTLTVSNMSPEDSSIYLCSARQGDSQPQHFGDGTRLSIL.

With respect to this clonotype: It may be a read error: a sequence one base away is much more abundant. The genes are TRBV29-1 and TRBJ1-3, with D possibly matching TRBD1 (5 bases). Per the germline V gene, CDR1 is SQVTM and CDR2 is ANQGSEA. The CDR3 sequence is 13 residues long. The CDR3 sequence is CSVVAGLGDTIYF. The DNA for the CDR3 is TGCAGCGTTGTGGCAGGGCTTGGAGACACCATATATTTT.

The chain carries TRBV5-1 and TRBJ2-7, with D possibly being TRBD1 (6 bases). The CDR3 has 14 residues. V was shortened by 0 bases and J by 3 bases, with 10 bases between the two germline ends. Germline assignment: CDR1 SGHRS and CDR2 YFSETQ. The CDR3 loop reads CASSLDSGVYEQYF. The CDR3 DNA reads as TGCGCCAGCAGCTTGGATTCAGGGGTCTACGAGCAGTACTTC.

This clonotype has a count of ten or more. This chain connects TRBV29-1 to TRBJ1-4; possible D gene TRBD1, 6 bases. CDR3 length: 13 residues. Trimming cost V 4 bases and J 7 bases, with 13 bases left between them. Germline V gene sequence: CDR1 SQVTM, CDR2 ANQGSEA. The CDR3 DNA reads TGCAGCGTTGGACAGGCAAGAGGTGAAAAACTGTTTTTT. This encodes CSVGQARGEKLFF.

At least ten counts were recorded for this clonotype. The chain carries TRBV2 and TRBJ2-2; D not resolved. The CDR3 length is 13 residues. Germline V gives CDR1 SNHLY, CDR2 FYNNEI. V was trimmed by 4 bases and J by 3 bases, leaving 6 bases between them. The CDR3 nucleotides read TGTGCCAGCAGTGCCTTTGACACCGGGGAGCTGTTTTTT. Translation: CASSAFDTGELFF.

The V and J genes are TRBV4-1 and TRBJ2-5; the match to TRBD2 covers 10 bases. V was pared by 4 bases and J by 6 bases, with 5 bases of the junction left unmatched. The CDR3 has 14 residues. Per the germline V gene, CDR1 is MGHRA and CDR2 is YSYEKL. The DNA of the CDR3 is TGCGCCAGCAGCCTAACTAGCGGGGAGAAGACCCAGTACTTC. It is translated as CASSLTSGEKTQYF.

This clonotype was observed a handful of times. The chain carries TRBV7-9 and TRBJ1-4, with D unresolved. From germline, CDR1 is SEHNR and CDR2 FQNEAQ (reference sequence). V was clipped by 6 bases and J by 6 bases, with 8 bases between them. The CDR3 runs to 12 residues. The CDR3 loop reads CASRRTDEKLFF. CDR3 in DNA: TGTGCCAGCAGGCGGACCGATGAAAAACTGTTTTTT.

V is TRBV10-3 and J is TRBJ1-2, with 8 bases identical to TRBD1. This CDR3 region has 12 residues. With 7 bases clipped from V and 5 bases from J, the junction kept 3 bases outside the gene matches. Germline CDR1 reads ENHRY; CDR2 reads SYGVKD. CDR3 sequence: CAITDRVYGYTF. As DNA, the CDR3 is TGTGCCATCACGGACAGGGTTTATGGCTACACCTTC.

This clonotype was recorded a few times. V is TRBV7-3 and J is TRBJ2-2, with 8 positions matching TRBD1. Germline loops: CDR1 SGHTA, CDR2 FQGTGA. V dropped 5 bases and J dropped 4; count of bases not matched to a gene: 6. The CDR3 sequence is 15 residues long. CDR3: CASSQDRDATGELFF. The CDR3 region has the DNA TGTGCCAGCAGCCAGGACAGGGATGCCACCGGGGAGCTGTTTTTT. The complete variable domain, with remaining parts taken from reference TRBV7-3 and TRBJ2-2, reads GAGVSQTPSNKVTEKGKYVELRCDPISGHTALYWYRQSLGQGPEFLIYFQGTGAADDSGLPNDRFFAVRPEGSVSTLKIQRTERGDSAVYLCASSQDRDATGELFFGEGSRLTVL.

This clonotype was counted a few times. The DNA for the CDR3 is TGTGCCAGCAGTGGAGAGACAGCCTACTACGAGCAGTACTTC. This codes for CASSGETAYYEQYF. The chain couples TRBV2 to TRBJ2-7, with a weak D call TRBD1 (5 bases). V lost 4 bases, J lost 3 bases, and 13 bases lay in between. The germline CDR1 and CDR2 sequences are SNHLY and FYNNEI. The CDR3 has 14 residues.

At least ten counts were recorded for this clonotype. The V and J genes are TRBV28 and TRBJ1-1; no firm D call. Germline loops: CDR1 MDHEN, CDR2 SYDVKM. Trimming shortened V by 10 bases and J by 1 base, and 7 bases separated the two germline ends. This CDR3 contains 11 residues. CDR3 sequence (DNA): TGTGCCACCGAACGGAACACTGAAGCTTTCTTT. The encoded protein is CATERNTEAFF.

This clonotype was recorded many times. The genes are TRBV2 and TRBJ1-3; 8 positions agree with TRBD1. V shed 8 bases and J 4 bases; nucleotides not matched to a gene: 7. The germline V gene encodes CDR1 SNHLY and CDR2 FYNNEI. CDR3 size: 14 residues. The CDR3 sequence: CASVRTGTGNTIYF. The CDR3 DNA follows: TGTGCCAGCGTCAGGACAGGGACCGGAAACACCATATATTTT.

The chain employs TRBV9 and TRBJ1-1; D possibly corresponds to TRBD1 (6 bases). Germline CDR1 SGDLS, CDR2 YYNGEE. Trimming removed 3 bases from V and 5 bases from J, with 14 bases in between. The CDR3 is made up of 14 amino acids. CDR3 loop: CASSAQGTLTEAFF. CDR3 in DNA: TGTGCCAGCAGCGCACAGGGAACTTTAACTGAAGCTTTCTTT.

This clonotype occurred a few times. Written as DNA, the CDR3 is TGTGCCAGCAGCCCCGCCGGGGCAGGGGATCAGCCCCAGCATTTT. Amino acids: CASSPAGAGDQPQHF. The chain employs TRBV7-9 and TRBJ1-5, with D tentatively TRBD1 (6 bases). Germline CDR1 SEHNR, CDR2 FQNEAQ (reference sequence). The V gene lost 5 bases and the J gene lost 5 bases, with 16 bases spanning the gap. This CDR3 has 15 residues.

This clonotype occurred once. Given the absence of the conserved phenylalanine or tryptophan at the CDR3 end, a read error is likely. V and J are TRBV6-1 and TRBJ1-2; TRBD1 aligns across 8 bases. Germline CDR1 and CDR2: MNHNS and SASEGT. V lost 4 bases, J lost 3 bases, and 10 bases stayed unmatched. The CDR3 loop spans 16 amino acids. The CDR3 is CASSGSGQVGDYGYTL. The CDR3 coding sequence is TGTGCCAGCAGTGGGTCGGGACAGGTCGGCGACTATGGCTACACCTTA.

This clonotype was picked up a small number of times. This rearrangement joins TRBV4-1 to TRBJ2-7, with 7 bases matching TRBD2. Germline CDR1 and CDR2: MGHRA and YSYEKL. The CDR3 extends over 15 amino acids. Losses at the gene ends were 4 bases for V and 6 bases for J; bases not matched to a gene: 12. The CDR3 DNA is TGCGCCAGCAGCCTCTCTGGGGGAGGGAGTAGCGAGCAGTACTTC. Residues: CASSLSGGGSSEQYF.

This clonotype was found a few times. Germline is not matched at one junction end, which may reflect a read error. This rearrangement joins TRBV7-3 to TRBJ1-6; D gene ambiguous. In germline, CDR1 is SGHTA, CDR2 FQGTGA. CDR3 length: 15 residues. The CDR3 is CASSQVWGRNSPLHF. In DNA, the CDR3 is TGCGCCAGCAGCCAAGTGTGGGGAAGGAATTCACCCCTCCACTTT.

This clonotype occurred many times. This chain uses TRBV2 with TRBJ2-5; 10 nucleotides agree with TRBD2. The CDR3 is 17 residues long. V trimming: 1 base; J trimming: 0 bases; junction bases outside the gene matches: 5. Germline CDR1 and CDR2: SNHLY and FYNNEI. The DNA for the CDR3 is TGTGCCAGCAGTGAAGGGAGGACTAGCGGAGACCAAGAGACCCAGTACTTC. It is translated as CASSEGRTSGDQETQYF.